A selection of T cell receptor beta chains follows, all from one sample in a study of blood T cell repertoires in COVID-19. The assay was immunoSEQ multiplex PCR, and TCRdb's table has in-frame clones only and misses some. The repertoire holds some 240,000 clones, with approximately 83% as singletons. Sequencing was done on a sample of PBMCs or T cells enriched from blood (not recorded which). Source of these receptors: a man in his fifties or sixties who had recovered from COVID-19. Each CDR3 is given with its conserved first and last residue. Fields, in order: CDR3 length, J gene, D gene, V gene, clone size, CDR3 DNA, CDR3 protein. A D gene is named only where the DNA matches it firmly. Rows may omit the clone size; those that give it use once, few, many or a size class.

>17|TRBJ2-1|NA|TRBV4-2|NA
TGTGCCAGCAGCCAAGAGGGGAGACCCCACTCTTACAATGAGCAGTTCTTC
CASSQEGRPHSYNEQFF
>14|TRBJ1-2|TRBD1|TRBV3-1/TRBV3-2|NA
TGTGCCAGCAGCCCTCTACAGGGGAACTATGGCTACACCTTC
CASSPLQGNYGYTF
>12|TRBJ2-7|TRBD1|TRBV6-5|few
TGTGCCAGCAGTTACCGGACAGGGGGGAGGTACTTC
CASSYRTGGRYF
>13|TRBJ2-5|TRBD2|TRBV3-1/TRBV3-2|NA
TGTGCCAGCAGCCAAGCGGGGGGAGAGACCCAGTACTTC
CASSQAGGETQYF
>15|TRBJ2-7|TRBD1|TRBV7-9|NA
TGTGCCAGCAGCCTAAGACAGGGAACCTCCTACGAGCAGTACTTC
CASSLRQGTSYEQYF
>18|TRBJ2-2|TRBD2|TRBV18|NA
TGTGCCAGCCCCCGGGCTAGCGGGGGGCGACAGAACACCGGGGAGCTGTTTTTT
CASPRASGGRQNTGELFF
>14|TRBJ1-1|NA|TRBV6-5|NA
TGTGCCAGCACCCCACGACATACGAACACTGAAGCTTTCTTT
CASTPRHTNTEAFF
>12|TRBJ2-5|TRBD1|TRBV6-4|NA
TGTGCCCGACAGGGATGGGAAGAGACCCAGTACTTC
CARQGWEETQYF
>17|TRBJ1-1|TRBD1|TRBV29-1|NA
TGCAGCGTTGAAGACGGGACAGGGGATGGCGGGAACACTGAAGCTTTCTTT
CSVEDGTGDGGNTEAFF
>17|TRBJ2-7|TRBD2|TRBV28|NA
TGTGCCAGCAGCTCAAGTTTCGGGACTAGTTCTTCCTACGAGCAGTACTTC
CASSSSFGTSSSYEQYF
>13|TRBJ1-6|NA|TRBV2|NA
TGTGCCAGCAGTGGGCAGGGAAGCTCACCCCTCCACTTT
CASSGQGSSPLHF
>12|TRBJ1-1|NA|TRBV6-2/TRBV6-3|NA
TGTGCCAGCAGCCAAGGGACATTGGAAGCTTTCTTT
CASSQGTLEAFF
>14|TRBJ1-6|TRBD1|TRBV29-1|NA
TGCAGCGTGGGGACAGGGAGTCCCAATTCACCCCTCCACTTT
CSVGTGSPNSPLHF
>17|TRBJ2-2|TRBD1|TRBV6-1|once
TGTGCCAGCAGTGGGAATTTCGTGGACAGGGCCTCCGGGGAGCTGTTTTTT
CASSGNFVDRASGELFF
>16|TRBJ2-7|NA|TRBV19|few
TGTGCCAGTAGTACGTTCGGGTCTGGCGGCTACTACGAGCAGTACTTC
CASSTFGSGGYYEQYF
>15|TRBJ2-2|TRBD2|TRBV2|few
TGTGCCAGCAGGGCACTAGCGGCCAAAACCGGGGAGCTGTTTTTT
CASRALAAKTGELFF
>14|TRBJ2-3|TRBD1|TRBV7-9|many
TGTGCCAGCAGCCTACAGGGGCAAACAGATACGCAGTATTTT
CASSLQGQTDTQYF
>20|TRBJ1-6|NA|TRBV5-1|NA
TGCGCCAGCAGCCCGCGCCGACTAAACAGGGAGAGCTCCTATAATTCACCCCTCCACTTT
CASSPRRLNRESSYNSPLHF
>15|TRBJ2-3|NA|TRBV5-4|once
TGTGCCAGCAGCTTAAGGGGGATTGACACAGATACGCAGTATTTT
CASSLRGIDTDTQYF
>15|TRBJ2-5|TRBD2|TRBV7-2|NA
TGTGCCAGCAAGTGGGGGGAGGGCCTATCAGAGACCCAGTACTTC
CASKWGEGLSETQYF
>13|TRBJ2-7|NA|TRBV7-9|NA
TGTGCCAGCAGCCCCCCAGTGGCCTACGAGCAGTACTTC
CASSPPVAYEQYF
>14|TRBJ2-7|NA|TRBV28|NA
TGTGCCAGCACCGAAAGAGGTCGTTCCTACGAGCAGTACTTC
CASTERGRSYEQYF
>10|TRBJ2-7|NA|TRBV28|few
TGTGCCAGCAGCGAGGGCGAGCAGTACTTC
CASSEGEQYF
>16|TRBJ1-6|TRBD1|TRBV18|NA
TGTGCCAGCTCACCGCGACAGGGAGGTCTGGATTCACCCCTCCACTTT
CASSPRQGGLDSPLHF
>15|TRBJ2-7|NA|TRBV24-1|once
TGTGCCACCAGTGATTCCAGGGGCAGCTCCTACGAGCAGTACTTC
CATSDSRGSSYEQYF
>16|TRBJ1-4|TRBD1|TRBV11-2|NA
TGTGCCAGCAGCTTACTACAGGGACAGGGTCGAGAAAAACTGTTTTTT
CASSLLQGQGREKLFF
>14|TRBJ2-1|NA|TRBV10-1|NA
TGCGCCAGCAGTGAGCACAACTATGCTGGGGAGCAGTTCTTC
CASSEHNYAGEQFF
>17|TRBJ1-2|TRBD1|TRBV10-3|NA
TGTGCCATCAGAGAGGGACAGGGGTTAAAAGATAGTTCGGGCTACACCTTC
CAIREGQGLKDSSGYTF
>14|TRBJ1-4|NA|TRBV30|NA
TGTGCCTGGAGTTCAGGGTATGCTAATGAAAAACTGTTTTTT
CAWSSGYANEKLFF
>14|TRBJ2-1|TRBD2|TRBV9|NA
TGTGCCAGCAGCGTGGCGGGGGGCACCAATGAGCAGTTCTTC
CASSVAGGTNEQFF
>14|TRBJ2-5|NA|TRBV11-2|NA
TGTGCCACCTCCCTTCGGGGTCCCCGGGAGACCCAGTACTTC
CATSLRGPRETQYF
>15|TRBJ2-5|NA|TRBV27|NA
TGTGCCAGCAGTTTAGTTCCAGTCACCAAAGAGACCCAGTACTTC
CASSLVPVTKETQYF